This TCR beta chain originates from a study of T cells and copy number aberrations in small-cell lung cancer. This CDR3 has 14 residues. Germline CDR1 SEHNR, CDR2 FQNEAQ (reference sequence). V was cut by 5 bases and J by 2 bases, with 13 bases left in between. Donors had limited-stage small-cell lung cancer and underwent surgical resection in Hangzhou, China, between the late 2000s and the early 2020s. All donors had upfront surgery, without preoperative chemotherapy or radiotherapy, and never received immunotherapy. Donors were all either smokers or heavy second-hand smokers. Assay: immunoSEQ multiplex PCR; the TCRdb copy retains only in-frame clones and omits some. The data show some 7,000 clones, 76% seen once.

This clonotype was obtained from a woman in her seventies with small cell lung cancer. Some clones in this sample may be carry-over from other donors' samples. Source material: normal tissue next to the tumor. The chain links TRBV7-9 to TRBJ2-7; tentatively, D is TRBD2 (5 bases). The CDR3 loop is CASSQTTTPYEQYF. The CDR3 DNA follows: TGTGCCAGCAGCCAAACGACTACCCCCTACGAGCAGTACTTC.